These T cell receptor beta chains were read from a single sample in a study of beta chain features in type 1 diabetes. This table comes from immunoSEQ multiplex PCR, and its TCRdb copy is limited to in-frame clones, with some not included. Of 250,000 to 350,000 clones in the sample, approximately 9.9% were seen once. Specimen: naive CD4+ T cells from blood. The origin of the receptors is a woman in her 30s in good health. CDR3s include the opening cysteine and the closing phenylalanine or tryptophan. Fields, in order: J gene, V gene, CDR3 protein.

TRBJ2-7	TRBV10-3	CAISGVGTGPYEQYF
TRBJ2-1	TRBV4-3	CASSRGTSGDEQFF
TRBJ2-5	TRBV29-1	CSVEGAGGDQETQYF
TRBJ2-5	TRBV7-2	CASSQSSRAGETQYF
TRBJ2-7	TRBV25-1	CASSDRRVAGAYEQYF
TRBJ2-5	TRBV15	CATSRAQTEETQYF
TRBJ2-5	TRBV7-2	CASTLREGETQYF
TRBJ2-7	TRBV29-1	CSVEVGTGGYEQYF
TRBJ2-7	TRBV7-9	CASSTELSYEQYF
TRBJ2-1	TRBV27	CASSFGPSGRSEQFF
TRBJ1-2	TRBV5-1	CASSPDRVNGYTF
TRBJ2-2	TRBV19	CASSRTGDAGELFF
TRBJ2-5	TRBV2	CASSMRETQYF
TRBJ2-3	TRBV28	CASRMSGSGTDTQYF
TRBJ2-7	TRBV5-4	CASSSPASGRAGEQYF
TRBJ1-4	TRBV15	CATRDLGRNEKLFF
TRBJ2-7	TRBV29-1	CSVRGQGAYEQYF
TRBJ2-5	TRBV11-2	CASSQGQGEETQYF
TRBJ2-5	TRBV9	CASSVAGQRQETQYF
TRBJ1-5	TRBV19	CASSVQGDQPQHF
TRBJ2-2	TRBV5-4	CASSPALGVRTGELFF
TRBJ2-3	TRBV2	CASSEMGTSGRLFTDTQYF
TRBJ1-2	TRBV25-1	CASSEFRGTGNGYTF
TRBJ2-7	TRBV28	CASRGGRVPYEQYF
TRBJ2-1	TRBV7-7	CASSLATGLAYEQFF
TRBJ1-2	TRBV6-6	CASSYVSGGFYGYTF
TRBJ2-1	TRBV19	CASSILQDNEQFF
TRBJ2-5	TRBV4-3	CASSQAGRGPIEETQYF
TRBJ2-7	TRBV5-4	CASADTRSYEQYF
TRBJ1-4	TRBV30	CAWSVGTGNEKLFF
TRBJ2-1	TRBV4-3	CASSQELAGGPVDEQFF
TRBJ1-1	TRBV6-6	CASSSDGMNTEAFF
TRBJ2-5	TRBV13	CASSVGGQNQETQYF
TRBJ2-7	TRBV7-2	CASSLRLAGGYEQYF
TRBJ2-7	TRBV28	CASSLVLALSSYEQYF
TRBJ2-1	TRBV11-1	CASSVRDFDEQFF
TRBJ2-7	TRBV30	CAWSVLARTYEQYF
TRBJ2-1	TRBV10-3	CAISTGTSGRRKSSYNEQFF
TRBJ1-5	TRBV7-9	CASSFQSNQPQHF
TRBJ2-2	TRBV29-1	CSVLGTRTGELFF
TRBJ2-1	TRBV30	CAWGSGRLSLEQFF
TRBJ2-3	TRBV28	CASSVLGLAEGGDTQYF
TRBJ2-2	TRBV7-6	CASSLATGRDTGELFF